This TCR beta chain is from a study of human versus mouse CDR3 diversity and MHC coevolution. The V gene end was trimmed by 7 bases and the J gene end by 5 bases; junction bases not matched to a gene: 9. This CDR3 has 14 amino acids. Per germline, CDR1 WSHSY and CDR2 SAAADI. Clones were sequenced by immunoSEQ multiplex PCR, and TCRdb holds only the in-frame ones, with some missing. Among 86,000 or so clones, approximately 92% were seen once, and the ten largest hold approximately 1.4%. This sequence was found in a person aged 30 to 70 in good health. Sample: naive CD4+ T cells from blood. Subset noted: CD45RO-negative CD62L-positive naive CD4 T cells. The chain links TRBV10-2 to TRBJ1-1, with TRBD1 matching over 8 bases. The CDR3 loop reads CASTEGTGRTEAFF. The CDR3 nucleotides read TGCGCCAGCACCGAAGGGACAGGTAGAACTGAAGCTTTCTTT.